The T cell receptor beta chain described here comes from a study of cytomegalovirus exposure and HLA in healthy donors. Study findings and constraints: Investigators reported 150 to 200 TCR beta chains as tied to cytomegalovirus. CMV antigen specificity was confirmed in vitro for a few CMV-associated chains. High specificity and sensitivity for cytomegalovirus status were reported for the classifier.

Remarks on this clone: Its antigen is undetermined.

Measured with immunoSEQ multiplex PCR; TCRdb has only the in-frame clones, and not every one. The sample shows roughly 330,000 clones, approximately 90% of them seen only once. This CDR3 spans 16 amino acids. Trimming cost V 0 bases and J 8 bases; bases outside gene matches: 9. Per the germline V gene, CDR1 is LNHNV and CDR2 is YYDKDF (reference sequence). This chain links TRBV15 with TRBJ2-1, with 8 bases lining up with TRBD2. Sequenced sample: PBMCs. The clonotype was recovered from a woman aged 25 to 39 in good health and CMV-seropositive. CDR3 DNA: TGTGCCACCAGCAGAGATCTCGGCCCCGGGGGGGATGAGCAGTTCTTC. Protein product: CATSRDLGPGGDEQFF.